This is a list of T cell receptor beta chains from one sample in a study of T-cell reconstitution after alpha-beta-depleted transplantation in children. TCRdb reanalysed the PCR reads using MiXCR and keeps one entry per CDR3 protein. The table has hundreds of thousands of distinct CDR3 sequences, about an eighth seen once; the top ten hold roughly 0.84%. The sample here was PBMCs, taken before TCRalphabeta/CD19-depleted stem cell transplant. Receptor source: a girl aged 2 to 10 with congenital amegakaryocytic thrombocytopenia, due to receive a stem cell transplant. Each CDR3 is given with its conserved first and last residue. Each record gives: clone size, J gene, V gene, CDR3 protein. The size field is filled for only some rows; it gives once, few, many or a size class.

many TRBJ2-1 TRBV5-4 CASSLPSGRWTGEQFF
few TRBJ2-1 TRBV20-1 CSARNPGLAGYNEQFF
many TRBJ2-7 TRBV28 CASSIGDFRYEQYF
few TRBJ2-7 TRBV6-5 CASSFREGGYEQYF
- TRBJ1-5 TRBV7-8 CASSLFPRQGGNQPQHF
many TRBJ2-1 TRBV7-2 CASLPGGYNEQFF
few TRBJ2-7 TRBV7-9 CASSLAWDSSYEQYF
many TRBJ1-6 TRBV5-1 CASSLGQGSPLHF
many TRBJ2-7 TRBV5-1 CASSLSTESTYEQYF
many TRBJ1-1 TRBV20-1 CSARTAGGTEAFF
many TRBJ2-3 TRBV20-1 CSATRWREQDTQYF
many TRBJ2-7 TRBV2 CASSERYEQYF
- TRBJ2-2 TRBV2 CASSGERERSGELFF
- TRBJ2-4 TRBV5-5 CASSLVGGDLDIQYF
many TRBJ1-2 TRBV9 CASSVRDRLNYGYTF
- TRBJ2-5 TRBV15 CATSRDDERETQYF
many TRBJ1-6 TRBV7-9 CASSFLVGSPLHF
many TRBJ2-1 TRBV29-1 CSIDTFTGPVNNEQFF
few TRBJ2-3 TRBV7-9 CASSLAEASGSNTQYF
few TRBJ1-5 TRBV6-5 CASTPAPGHSGPQHF
many TRBJ2-4 TRBV11-2 CASSLEASKNIQYF
few TRBJ2-7 TRBV7-7 CASSLGRKHTYEQYF
- TRBJ2-1 TRBV7-2 CVSSLGGTTYNEQFF
many TRBJ2-7 TRBV20-1 CSATSAGENYEQYF
many TRBJ2-5 TRBV20-1 CSAREEGRSLETQYF
- TRBJ1-4 TRBV20-1 CSANGRNEKLFF
- TRBJ2-7 TRBV5-1 CASSLTDRGFYEQYF
- TRBJ2-1 TRBV11-2 CASSLVRASGSGEQFF
few TRBJ1-5 TRBV6-5 CASSYATGTGGGQPQHF
- TRBJ2-1 TRBV20-1 CSASSSGRVGEQFF
few TRBJ2-1 TRBV6-5 CASSSLNRGHEQFF
many TRBJ2-7 TRBV7-2 CASSWGQNYEQYF
many TRBJ2-2 TRBV12-3/TRBV12-4 CATTQDSGELFF
- TRBJ2-5 TRBV7-8 CASSLAHGRFQETQYF
- TRBJ2-1 TRBV5-1 CASSGVTGPPSYNEQFF
few TRBJ1-1 TRBV19 CASSMGSRGNTEAFF
- TRBJ2-3 TRBV5-1 CASSPIVPGPSTDTQYF
- TRBJ2-5 TRBV10-2 CASTSGPQETQYF
many TRBJ2-3 TRBV5-8 CASSWETESSDTQYF
- TRBJ1-4 TRBV5-6 CASSLEQGGFSATNEKLFF
- TRBJ2-1 TRBV29-1 CSVEFRGGGDEQFF
- TRBJ2-7 TRBV12-3/TRBV12-4 CASSSATDGNPYEQYF
many TRBJ2-4 TRBV20-1 CSAPSGGEDIQYF
- TRBJ2-1 TRBV12-3/TRBV12-4 CASSSGGDEQFF
few TRBJ2-1 TRBV10-2 CASRLGTSGFYNEQFF
many TRBJ2-3 TRBV20-1 CSARGRDPPYF
few TRBJ1-2 TRBV15 CATSRVKAGNYGYTF
many TRBJ1-1 TRBV12-3/TRBV12-4 CASSLNPRNTEAFF
- TRBJ2-7 TRBV28 CATHPGGGYEQYF
many TRBJ2-7 TRBV12-3/TRBV12-4 CASAPGSYEQYF
- TRBJ1-1 TRBV19 CASSINLGGRTEAFF
- TRBJ2-3 TRBV5-1 CASSSGSGTDTQYF
few TRBJ2-7 TRBV19 CATADRVNEQYF
many TRBJ2-7 TRBV14 CASSQLLETGVPEQYF
few TRBJ2-1 TRBV10-2 CASSFRSQRVLSSYNEQFF
few TRBJ1-6 TRBV27 CASSGRPGAFF
few TRBJ2-5 TRBV12-3/TRBV12-4 CASRPRSWETQYF
- TRBJ1-1 TRBV29-1 CSVSSWFNTEAFF
- TRBJ1-1 TRBV20-1 CSARASGEETEAFF